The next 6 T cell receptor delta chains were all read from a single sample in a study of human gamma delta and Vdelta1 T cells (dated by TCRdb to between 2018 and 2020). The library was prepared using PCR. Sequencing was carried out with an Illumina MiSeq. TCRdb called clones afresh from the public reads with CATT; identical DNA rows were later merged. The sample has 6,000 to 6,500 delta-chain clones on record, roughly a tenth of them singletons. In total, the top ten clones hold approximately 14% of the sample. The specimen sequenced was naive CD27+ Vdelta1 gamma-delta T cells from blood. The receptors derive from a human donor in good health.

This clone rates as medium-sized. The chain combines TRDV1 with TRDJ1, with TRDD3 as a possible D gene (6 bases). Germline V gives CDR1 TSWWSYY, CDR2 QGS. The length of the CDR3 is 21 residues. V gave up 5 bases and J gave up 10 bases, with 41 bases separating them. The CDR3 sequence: CALGPRVLSSRRGSSSERLIF. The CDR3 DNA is TGTGCTCTTGGGCCAAGGGTCCTCTCCTCACGCAGGGGATCCTCATCGGAACGACTCATCTTT.

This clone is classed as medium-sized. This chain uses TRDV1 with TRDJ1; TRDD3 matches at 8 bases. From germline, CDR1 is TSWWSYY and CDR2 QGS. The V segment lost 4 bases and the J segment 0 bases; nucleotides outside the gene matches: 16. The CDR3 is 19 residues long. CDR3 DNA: TGTGCTCTTGGGGCCCGACGGGGACGGGGATACCAAAACACCGATAAACTCATCTTT. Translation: CALGARRGRGYQNTDKLIF.

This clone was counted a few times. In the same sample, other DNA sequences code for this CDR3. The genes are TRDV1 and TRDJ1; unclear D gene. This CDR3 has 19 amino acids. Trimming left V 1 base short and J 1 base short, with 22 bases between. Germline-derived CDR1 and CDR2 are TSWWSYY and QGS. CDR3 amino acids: CALGEPHGRWSHSTDKLIF. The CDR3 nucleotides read TGTGCTCTTGGGGAACCACACGGCCGCTGGAGCCATTCCACCGATAAACTCATCTTT.

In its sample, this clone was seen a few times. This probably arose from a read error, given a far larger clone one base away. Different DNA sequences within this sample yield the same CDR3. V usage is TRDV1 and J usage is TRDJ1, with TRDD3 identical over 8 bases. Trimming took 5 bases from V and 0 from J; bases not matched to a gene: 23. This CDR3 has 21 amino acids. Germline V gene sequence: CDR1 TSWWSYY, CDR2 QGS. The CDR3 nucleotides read TGTGCTCTTGGGACCTCTCCTCGACGAGGGATACGCTTGCCGTACACCGATAAACTCATCTTT. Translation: CALGTSPRRGIRLPYTDKLIF.

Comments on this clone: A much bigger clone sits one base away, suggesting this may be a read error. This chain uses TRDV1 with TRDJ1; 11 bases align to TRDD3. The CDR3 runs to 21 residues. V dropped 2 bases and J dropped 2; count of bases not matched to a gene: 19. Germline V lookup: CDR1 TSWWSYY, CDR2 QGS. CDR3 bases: TGTGCTCTTGGGGAAAGTGGGCCTTCCTACGTCCACTGGGGGATAACCGATAAACTCATCTTT. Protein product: CALGESGPSYVHWGITDKLIF.

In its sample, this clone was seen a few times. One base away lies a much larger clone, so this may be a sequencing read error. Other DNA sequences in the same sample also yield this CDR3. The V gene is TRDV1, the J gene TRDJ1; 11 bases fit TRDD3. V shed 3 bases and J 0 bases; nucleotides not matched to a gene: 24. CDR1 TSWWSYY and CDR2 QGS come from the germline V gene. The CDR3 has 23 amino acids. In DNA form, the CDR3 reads TGTGCTCTTGGGGAGCTCATACGGGCTGGGGGATACAGCCGGTCGGAGTACACCGATAAACTCATCTTT. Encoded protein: CALGELIRAGGYSRSEYTDKLIF.